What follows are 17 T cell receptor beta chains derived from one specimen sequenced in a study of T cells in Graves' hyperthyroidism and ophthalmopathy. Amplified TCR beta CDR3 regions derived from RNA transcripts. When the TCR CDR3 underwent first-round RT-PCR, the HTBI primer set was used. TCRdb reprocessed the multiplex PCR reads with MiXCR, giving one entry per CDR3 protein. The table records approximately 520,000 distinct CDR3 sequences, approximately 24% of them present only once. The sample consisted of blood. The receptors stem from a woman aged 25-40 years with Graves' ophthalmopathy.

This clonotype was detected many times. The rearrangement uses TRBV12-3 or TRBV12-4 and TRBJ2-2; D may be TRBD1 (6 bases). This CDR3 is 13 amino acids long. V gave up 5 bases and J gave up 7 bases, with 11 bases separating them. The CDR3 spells CASSADSHGELFF. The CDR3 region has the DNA TGTGCCAGCAGTGCGGACAGCCACGGGGAGCTGTTTTTT.

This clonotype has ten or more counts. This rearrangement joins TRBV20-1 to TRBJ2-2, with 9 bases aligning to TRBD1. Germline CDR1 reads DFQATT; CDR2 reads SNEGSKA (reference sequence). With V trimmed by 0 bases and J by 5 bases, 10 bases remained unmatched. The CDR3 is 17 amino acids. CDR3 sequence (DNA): TGCAGTGCTAGAGACGGAACAGGGGGCATCGTGACCGGGGAGCTGTTTTTT. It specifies CSARDGTGGIVTGELFF.

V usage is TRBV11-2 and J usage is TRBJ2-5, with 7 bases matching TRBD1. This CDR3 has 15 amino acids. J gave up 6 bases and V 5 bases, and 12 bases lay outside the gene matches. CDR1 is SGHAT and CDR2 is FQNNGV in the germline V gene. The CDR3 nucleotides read TGTGCCAGCAGCCCCCTCAGGGGGTGGTGGAAGACCCAGTACTTC. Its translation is CASSPLRGWWKTQYF.

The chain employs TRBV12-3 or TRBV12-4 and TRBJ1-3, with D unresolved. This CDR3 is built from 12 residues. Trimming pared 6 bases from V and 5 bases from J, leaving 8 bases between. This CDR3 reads CASSPRRNTIYF. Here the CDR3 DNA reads TGTGCCAGCAGCCCTCGGAGAAACACCATATATTTT.

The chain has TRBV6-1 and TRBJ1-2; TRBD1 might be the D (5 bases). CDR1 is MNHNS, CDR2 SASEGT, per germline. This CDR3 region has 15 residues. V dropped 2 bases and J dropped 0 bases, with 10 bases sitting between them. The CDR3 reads CASSELLGANYGYTF. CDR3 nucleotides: TGTGCCAGCAGTGAATTGTTAGGGGCTAACTATGGCTACACCTTC.

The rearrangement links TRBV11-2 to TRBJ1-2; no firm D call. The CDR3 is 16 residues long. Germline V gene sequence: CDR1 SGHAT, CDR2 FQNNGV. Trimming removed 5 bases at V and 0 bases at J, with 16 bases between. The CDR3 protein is CASSQTYKVSNYGYTF. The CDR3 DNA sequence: TGTGCCAGCAGCCAAACCTACAAGGTCTCTAACTATGGCTACACCTTC.

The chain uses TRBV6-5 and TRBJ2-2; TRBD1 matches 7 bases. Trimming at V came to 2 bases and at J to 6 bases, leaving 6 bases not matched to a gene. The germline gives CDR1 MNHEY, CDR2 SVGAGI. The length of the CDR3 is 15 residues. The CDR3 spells CASSYGRQGAGELFF. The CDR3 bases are TGTGCCAGCAGTTACGGTCGGCAGGGGGCCGGGGAGCTGTTTTTT.

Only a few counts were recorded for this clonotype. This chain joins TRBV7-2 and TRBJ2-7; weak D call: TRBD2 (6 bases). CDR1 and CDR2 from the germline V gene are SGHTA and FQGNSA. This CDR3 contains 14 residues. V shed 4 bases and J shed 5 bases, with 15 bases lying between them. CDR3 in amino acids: CASSSGRGSNEQYF. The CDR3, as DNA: TGTGCCAGCAGCTCAGGGCGGGGTTCTAACGAGCAGTACTTC.

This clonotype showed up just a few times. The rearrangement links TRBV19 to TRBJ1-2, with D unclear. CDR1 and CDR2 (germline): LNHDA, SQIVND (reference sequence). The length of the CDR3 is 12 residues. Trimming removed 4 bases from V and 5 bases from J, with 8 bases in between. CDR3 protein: CASSTSAYGYTF. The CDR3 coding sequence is TGTGCCAGTAGTACCAGTGCGTATGGCTACACCTTC.

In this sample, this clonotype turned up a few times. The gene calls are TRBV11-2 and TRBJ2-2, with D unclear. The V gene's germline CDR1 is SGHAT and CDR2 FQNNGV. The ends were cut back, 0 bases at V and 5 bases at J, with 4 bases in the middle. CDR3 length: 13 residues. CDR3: CASSLDQTGELFF. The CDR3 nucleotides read TGTGCCAGCAGCTTAGACCAGACCGGGGAGCTGTTTTTT.

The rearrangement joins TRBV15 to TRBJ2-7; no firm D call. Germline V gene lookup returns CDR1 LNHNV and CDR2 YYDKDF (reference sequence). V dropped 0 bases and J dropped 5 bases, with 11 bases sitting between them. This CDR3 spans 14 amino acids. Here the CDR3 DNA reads TGTGCCACCAGCAGAGAACGGGCTAGACACGAGCAGTACTTC. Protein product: CATSRERARHEQYF.

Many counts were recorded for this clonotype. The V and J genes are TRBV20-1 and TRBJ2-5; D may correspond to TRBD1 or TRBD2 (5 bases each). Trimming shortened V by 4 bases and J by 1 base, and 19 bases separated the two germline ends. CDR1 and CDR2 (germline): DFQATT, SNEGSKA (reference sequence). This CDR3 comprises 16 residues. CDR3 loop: CSATTGQGDGQETQYF. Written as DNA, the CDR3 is TGCAGTGCTACCACGGGGCAGGGAGACGGCCAAGAGACCCAGTACTTC.

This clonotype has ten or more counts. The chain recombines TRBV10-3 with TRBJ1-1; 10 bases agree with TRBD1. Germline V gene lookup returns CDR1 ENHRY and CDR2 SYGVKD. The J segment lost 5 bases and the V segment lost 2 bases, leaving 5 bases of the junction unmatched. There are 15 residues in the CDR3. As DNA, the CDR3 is TGTGCCATCAGTGAGATATGGGACAGGGGAACTGAAGCTTTCTTT. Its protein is CAISEIWDRGTEAFF.

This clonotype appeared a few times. In nucleotides, the CDR3 is TGCGCCAGCAGCCCGAACACGGGGACTGAAGCTTTCTTT. It yields the protein CASSPNTGTEAFF. The chain couples TRBV5-1 to TRBJ1-1; D unclear. Trimming removed 4 bases from V and 5 bases from J, with 12 bases in between. The CDR3 covers 13 residues. Germline V gene lookup returns CDR1 SGHRS and CDR2 YFSETQ. The full variable domain, with the rest looked up from reference TRBV5-1 and TRBJ1-1, is KAGVTQTPRYLIKTRGQQVTLSCSPISGHRSVSWYQQTPGQGLQFLFEYFSETQRNKGNFPGRFSGRQFSNSRSEMNVSTLELGDSALYLCASSPNTGTEAFFGQGTRLTVV.

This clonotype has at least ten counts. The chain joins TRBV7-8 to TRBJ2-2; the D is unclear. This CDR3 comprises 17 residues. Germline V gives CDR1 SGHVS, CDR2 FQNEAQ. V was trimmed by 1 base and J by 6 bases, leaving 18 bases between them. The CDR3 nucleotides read TGTGCCAGCAGCTTAGATTCGGGCAGGATGTGGGCCGGGGAGCTGTTTTTT. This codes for CASSLDSGRMWAGELFF.

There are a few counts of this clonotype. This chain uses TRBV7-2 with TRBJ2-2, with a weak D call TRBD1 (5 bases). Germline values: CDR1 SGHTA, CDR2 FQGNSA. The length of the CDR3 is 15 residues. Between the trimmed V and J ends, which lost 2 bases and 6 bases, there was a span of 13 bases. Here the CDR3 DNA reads TGTGCCAGCAGCTTATTGTCAGGGCAGGCCGGGGAGCTGTTTTTT. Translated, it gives CASSLLSGQAGELFF.

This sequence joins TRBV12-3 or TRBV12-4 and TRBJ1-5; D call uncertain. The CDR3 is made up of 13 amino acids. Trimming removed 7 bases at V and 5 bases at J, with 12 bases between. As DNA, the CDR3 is TGTGCCAGCACAGAGGACCCTTATCAGCCCCAGCATTTT. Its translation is CASTEDPYQPQHF.